A single sample gave rise to the 5 T cell receptor beta chains below, sequenced in a study of blood T cell repertoires in COVID-19. The assay was immunoSEQ multiplex PCR, and TCRdb's table has in-frame clones only and misses some. This table holds under 150,000 clones, approximately 79% found once. The specimen was PBMCs or T cells enriched from blood (not recorded which). The receptors derive from a woman between 50 and 59 years old who had recovered from COVID-19.

V and J are TRBV11-3 and TRBJ2-3; 9 nucleotides agree with TRBD1. Trimming took 4 bases from V and 5 from J; bases not matched to a gene: 19. Germline V gene sequence: CDR1 SGHNT, CDR2 YENEEA. The CDR3 sequence is 19 residues long. CDR3 region: CASSWRGTGTGSGGDTQYF. The CDR3 DNA follows: TGTGCCAGCAGCTGGAGAGGGACCGGGACAGGGAGCGGTGGAGATACGCAGTATTTT.

The chain carries TRBV7-9 and TRBJ2-5, with TRBD2 matching 13 bases. Germline CDR1 is SEHNR and CDR2 is FQNEAQ (reference sequence). J was trimmed by 4 bases and V by 5 bases; bases with no gene match: 7. CDR3 length equals 16 residues. The CDR3, as DNA: TGTGCCAGCAGCCCCGGACTAGCGGGAGCGGGAGAGACCCAGTACTTC. Translation gives CASSPGLAGAGETQYF.

The sample holds one count of this clone. The V call is TRBV2, the J call TRBJ2-1; 9 nucleotides match TRBD1. With V trimmed by 4 bases and J by 6 bases, 4 bases remained unmatched. The CDR3 covers 14 residues. The germline CDR1 and CDR2 sequences are SNHLY and FYNNEI. CDR3 protein: CASSVQGAGNEQFF. The DNA for the CDR3 is TGTGCCAGCAGTGTACAGGGGGCGGGCAATGAGCAGTTCTTC.

The V gene is TRBV7-3, the J gene TRBJ2-7; D call uncertain. Trimming took off 5 bases at V and 0 bases at J, with 8 bases between the two ends. In germline, CDR1 is SGHTA, CDR2 FQGTGA. The CDR3 is 13 residues long. The DNA for the CDR3 is TGTGCCAGCAGCGTTGCTAGCTCCTACGAGCAGTACTTC. Translated: CASSVASSYEQYF.

The chain has TRBV30 and TRBJ1-2; 9 positions match TRBD1. The J segment lost 2 bases and the V segment lost 2 bases, leaving 6 bases of the junction unmatched. The CDR3 runs 15 residues. Germline values: CDR1 GTSNPN, CDR2 SVGIG (reference sequence). The CDR3 coding sequence is TGTGCCTGGAGTTTGGACAGGGGATCAAACTATGGCTACACCTTC. Translation gives CAWSLDRGSNYGYTF.